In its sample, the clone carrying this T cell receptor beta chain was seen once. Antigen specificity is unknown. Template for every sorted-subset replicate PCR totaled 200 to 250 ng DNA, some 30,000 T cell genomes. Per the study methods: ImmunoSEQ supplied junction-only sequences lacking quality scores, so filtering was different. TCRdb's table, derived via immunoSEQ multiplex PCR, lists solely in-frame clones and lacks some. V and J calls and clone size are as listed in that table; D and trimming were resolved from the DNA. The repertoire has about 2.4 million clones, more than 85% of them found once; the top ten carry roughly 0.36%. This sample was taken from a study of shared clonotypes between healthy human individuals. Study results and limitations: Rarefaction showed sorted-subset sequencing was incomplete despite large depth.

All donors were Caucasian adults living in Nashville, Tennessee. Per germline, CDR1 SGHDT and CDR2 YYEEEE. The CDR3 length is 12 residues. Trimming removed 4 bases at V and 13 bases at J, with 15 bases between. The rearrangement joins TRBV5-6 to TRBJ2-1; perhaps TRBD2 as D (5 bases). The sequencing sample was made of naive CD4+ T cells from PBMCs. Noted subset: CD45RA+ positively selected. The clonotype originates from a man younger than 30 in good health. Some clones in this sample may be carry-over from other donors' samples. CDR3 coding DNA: TGTGCCAGCAGCCCCCGAGGGATTGCCCAGTTCTTC. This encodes CASSPRGIAQFF.